A selection of T cell receptor beta chains follows, all from one sample in a study of shared clonotypes between healthy human individuals. Profiling relied on immunoSEQ multiplex PCR, and the TCRdb table lists in-frame clones only, not all of them. The data show some 2.4 million clones, with over 85% seen just once and about 0.38% held by the top ten. The sample consisted of naive CD4+ T cells from PBMCs. Receptor source: a man in his late teens or twenties in good health. Some clones in this sample may be carry-over from other donors' samples. Both conserved end residues are part of each CDR3. A D gene is named only where the DNA matches it firmly. Some rows have no size entry. The others give once, few or many, or a class for an expanded clone.

>.|TRBJ2-3|TRBV18|.
CASSPSAGDTQYF
TGTGCCAGCTCACCGTCGGCGGGGGATACGCAGTATTTT
>.|TRBJ2-7|TRBV19|TRBD1
CASSSPPGQDRTSQYF
TGTGCCAGTAGTAGCCCTCCGGGACAGGATCGTACGTCGCAGTACTTC
>.|TRBJ1-2|TRBV7-2|.
CASSLGTGENYGYTF
TGTGCCAGCAGCCTGGGCACGGGTGAGAACTATGGCTACACCTTC
>.|TRBJ1-3|TRBV18|TRBD1
CASSTWTGLAGNTIYF
TGTGCCAGCTCAACCTGGACAGGGCTTGCTGGAAACACCATATATTTT
>.|TRBJ2-5|TRBV19|TRBD1
CASSNRDRGRETQYF
TGTGCCAGTAGTAACCGGGACAGGGGGCGAGAGACCCAGTACTTC
>.|TRBJ2-1|TRBV6-1|.
CASRLSNNEQFF
TGTGCCAGCAGACTCAGTAACAATGAGCAGTTCTTC
>.|TRBJ2-1|TRBV28|TRBD2
CASEKREGPYNEQFF
TGTGCCAGTGAAAAGCGGGAGGGCCCGTACAATGAGCAGTTCTTC
>.|TRBJ2-7|TRBV19|.
CASSIEDEQYF
TGTGCCAGTAGTATAGAGGACGAGCAGTACTTC
>.|TRBJ2-3|TRBV11-1|.
CASSPGPLYTQYF
TGTGCCAGCAGCCCCGGACCCCTCTATACGCAGTATTTT
>.|TRBJ2-1|TRBV5-1|TRBD2
CASCLGLAGDNEQFF
TGCGCCAGCTGCCTGGGACTAGCGGGGGACAATGAGCAGTTCTTC
>.|TRBJ1-5|TRBV7-2|TRBD1
CASTSGTGHQPQHF
TGTGCCAGCACATCCGGGACAGGGCATCAGCCCCAGCATTTT
>.|TRBJ2-5|TRBV5-1|.
CASSLVRTVEETQYF
TGCGCCAGCAGCCTGGTCCGGACAGTTGAAGAGACCCAGTACTTC
>.|TRBJ2-2|TRBV7-3|.
CASSFRAGELFF
TGTGCCAGCAGCTTCCGGGCCGGGGAGCTGTTTTTT
>.|TRBJ1-1|TRBV28|TRBD1
CASSPTGTGLAEAFF
TGTGCCAGCAGCCCAACCGGGACAGGGTTAGCTGAAGCTTTCTTT
>.|TRBJ2-1|TRBV6-1|.
CASILTRWSYNEQFF
TGTGCCAGCATCCTTACCCGGTGGTCCTACAATGAGCAGTTCTTC
>once|TRBJ1-2|TRBV21-1|.
CASSKVGKGDNYGYTF
TGTGCCAGCAGCAAAGTAGGGAAGGGGGACAACTATGGCTACACCTTC
>.|TRBJ1-1|TRBV6-1|.
CASSEKGYGEAFF
TGTGCCAGCAGTGAAAAGGGGTATGGTGAAGCTTTCTTT
>.|TRBJ2-7|TRBV5-6|.
CASSLGLFYEQYF
TGTGCCAGCAGCTTGGGTTTGTTCTACGAGCAGTACTTC
>few|TRBJ1-1|TRBV7-2|.
CASSVRQNTEAFF
TGTGCCAGCAGCGTCAGACAGAACACTGAAGCTTTCTTT
>.|TRBJ2-7|TRBV5-4|.
CASSPGGEFPYEQYF
TGTGCCAGCTCCCCAGGGGGGGAATTTCCCTACGAGCAGTACTTC
>.|TRBJ1-2|TRBV5-1|TRBD1
CASSQRGQEVGYTF
TGCGCCAGCAGCCAACGGGGACAGGAGGTTGGCTACACCTTC
>.|TRBJ1-5|TRBV5-1|TRBD1
CASSLGTGAGPQHF
TGCGCCAGCAGCTTGGGGACAGGCGCCGGGCCCCAGCATTTT
>.|TRBJ1-3|TRBV5-1|TRBD1
CASSFRGAESSSGNTIYF
TGCGCCAGCAGCTTCAGGGGGGCAGAATCAAGCTCTGGAAACACCATATATTTT
>.|TRBJ2-1|TRBV4-2|TRBD2
CASSLVGTSGDNEQFF
TGTGCCAGCAGCCTAGTCGGGACTAGCGGGGACAATGAGCAGTTCTTC
>.|TRBJ2-7|TRBV10-2|.
CASGKDIYEQYF
TGCGCCAGCGGCAAGGACATCTACGAGCAGTACTTC
>.|TRBJ2-7|TRBV4-2|TRBD2
CASSQDLLTGGRSYEQYF
TGTGCCAGCAGCCAAGATCTCTTAACGGGAGGACGGTCCTACGAGCAGTACTTC
>.|TRBJ2-1|TRBV18|TRBD2
CASSPQADGTMVYNEQFF
TGTGCCAGCTCACCCCAAGCGGATGGGACTATGGTTTACAATGAGCAGTTCTTC
>once|TRBJ2-5|TRBV2|TRBD1
CASGDRGQTQYF
TGTGCCAGCGGTGACAGGGGACAGACCCAGTACTTC
>.|TRBJ2-1|TRBV29-1|.
CSVVFPNEQFF
TGCAGCGTTGTGTTCCCAAATGAGCAGTTCTTC
>.|TRBJ2-1|TRBV11-2|.
CASSNKRRQDEQFF
TGTGCCAGCAGCAACAAGAGAAGGCAGGATGAGCAGTTCTTC
>.|TRBJ2-7|TRBV28|TRBD1
CASRLTRQGFYEQYF
TGTGCCAGCCGTCTTACCCGACAGGGATTCTACGAGCAGTACTTC
>.|TRBJ1-3|TRBV6-6|.
CASSSGSGPGNTIYF
TGTGCCAGCAGTTCGGGGAGCGGACCTGGAAACACCATATATTTT
>.|TRBJ2-3|TRBV29-1|.
CSVGVGREDTQYF
TGCAGCGTTGGCGTAGGGCGTGAAGATACGCAGTATTTT
>.|TRBJ2-2|TRBV11-2|.
CASSLVGGSDTGELFF
TGTGCCAGCAGCTTAGTGGGAGGTAGTGACACCGGGGAGCTGTTTTTT
>once|TRBJ2-7|TRBV5-1|.
CASSQSQTGFQYF
TGCGCCAGCAGCCAATCGCAAACAGGGTTTCAGTACTTC
>.|TRBJ1-6|TRBV28|TRBD1
CASSWGQTRQSSYNSPLHF
TGTGCCAGCAGTTGGGGACAGACACGACAGAGCTCCTATAATTCACCCCTCCACTTT
>.|TRBJ1-5|TRBV4-1|.
CASSQDGGENQPQHF
TGCGCCAGCAGCCAAGACGGGGGGGAAAACCAGCCCCAGCATTTT
>once|TRBJ1-1|TRBV2|TRBD1
CASSEQGAGAEAFF
TGTGCCAGCAGTGAACAGGGGGCCGGGGCTGAAGCTTTCTTT
>.|TRBJ1-1|TRBV7-6|.
CASSPVGVVGNTEAFF
TGTGCCAGCAGCCCGGTTGGGGTGGTGGGGAACACTGAAGCTTTCTTT